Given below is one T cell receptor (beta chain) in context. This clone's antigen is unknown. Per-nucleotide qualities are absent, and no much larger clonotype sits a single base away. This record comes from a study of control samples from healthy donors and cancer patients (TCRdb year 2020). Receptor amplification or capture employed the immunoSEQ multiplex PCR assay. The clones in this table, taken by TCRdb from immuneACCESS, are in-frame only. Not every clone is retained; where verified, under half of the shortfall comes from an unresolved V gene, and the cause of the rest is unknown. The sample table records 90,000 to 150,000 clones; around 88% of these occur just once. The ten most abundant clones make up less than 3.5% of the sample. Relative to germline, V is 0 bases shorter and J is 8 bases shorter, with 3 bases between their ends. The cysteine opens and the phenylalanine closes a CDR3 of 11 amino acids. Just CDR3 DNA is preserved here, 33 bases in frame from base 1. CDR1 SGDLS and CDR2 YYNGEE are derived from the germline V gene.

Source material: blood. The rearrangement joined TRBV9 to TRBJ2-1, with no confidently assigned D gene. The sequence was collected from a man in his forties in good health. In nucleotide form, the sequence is TGTGCCAGCAGCGTAGAGTATGAGCAGTTCTTC. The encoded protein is CASSVEYEQFF.